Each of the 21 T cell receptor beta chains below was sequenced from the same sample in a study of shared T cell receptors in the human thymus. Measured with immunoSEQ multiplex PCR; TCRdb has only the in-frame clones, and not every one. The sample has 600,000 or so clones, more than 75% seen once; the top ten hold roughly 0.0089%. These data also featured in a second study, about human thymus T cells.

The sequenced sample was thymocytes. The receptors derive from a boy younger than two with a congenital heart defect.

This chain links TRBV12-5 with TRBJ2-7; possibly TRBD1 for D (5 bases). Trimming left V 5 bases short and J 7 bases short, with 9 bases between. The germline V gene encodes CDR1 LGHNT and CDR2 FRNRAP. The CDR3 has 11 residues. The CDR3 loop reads CASGSGAEQYF. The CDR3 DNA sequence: TGTGCTAGTGGTAGTGGGGCTGAGCAGTACTTC.

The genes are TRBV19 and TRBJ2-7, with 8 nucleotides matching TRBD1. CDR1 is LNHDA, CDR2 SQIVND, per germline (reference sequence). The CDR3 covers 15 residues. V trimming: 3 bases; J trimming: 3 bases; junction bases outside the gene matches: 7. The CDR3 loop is CASSISDRADYEQYF. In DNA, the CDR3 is TGTGCCAGTAGTATCTCGGACAGGGCGGACTACGAGCAGTACTTC.

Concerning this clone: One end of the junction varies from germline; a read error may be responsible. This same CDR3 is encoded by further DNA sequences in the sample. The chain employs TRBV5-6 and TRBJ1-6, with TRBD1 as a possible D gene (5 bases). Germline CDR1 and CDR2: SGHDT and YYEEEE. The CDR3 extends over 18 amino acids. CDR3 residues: CASSLARLGGLLNSPLHF. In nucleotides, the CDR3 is TGTGCCAGCAGCTTGGCGAGGTTGGGGGGACTGCTAAATTCCCCCCTCCACTTT.

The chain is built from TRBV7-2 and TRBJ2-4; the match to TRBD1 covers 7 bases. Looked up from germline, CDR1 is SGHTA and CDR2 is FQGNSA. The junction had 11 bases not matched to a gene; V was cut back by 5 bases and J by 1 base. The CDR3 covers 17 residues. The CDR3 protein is CASSPRDSLVAKNIQYF. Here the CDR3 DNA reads TGTGCCAGCAGCCCCCGGGACAGCCTTGTTGCCAAAAACATTCAGTACTTC.

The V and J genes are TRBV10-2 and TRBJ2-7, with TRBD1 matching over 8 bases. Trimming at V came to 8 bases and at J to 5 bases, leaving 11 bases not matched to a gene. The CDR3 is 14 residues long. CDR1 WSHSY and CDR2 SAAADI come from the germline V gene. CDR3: CASGALQGDHEQYF. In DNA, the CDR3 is TGCGCCAGCGGGGCCCTACAGGGGGACCACGAGCAGTACTTC.

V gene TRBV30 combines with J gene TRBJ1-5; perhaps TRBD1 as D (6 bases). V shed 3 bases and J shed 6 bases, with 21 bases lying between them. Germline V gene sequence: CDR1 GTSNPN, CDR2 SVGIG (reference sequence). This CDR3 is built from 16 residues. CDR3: CAWSHREQGLGQPQHF. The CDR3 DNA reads TGTGCCTGGAGCCATAGGGAACAGGGACTAGGTCAGCCCCAGCATTTT.

For the CDR3, the DNA is TGCAGCGTTGAAGGTGGGCCCATGGGCACTGAAGCTTTCTTT. Its protein product is CSVEGGPMGTEAFF. The V and J genes are TRBV29-1 and TRBJ1-1; D unclear. Per germline, CDR1 SQVTM and CDR2 ANQGSEA. Deletions cut 1 base from V and 4 bases from J, with 13 bases between. The CDR3 extends over 14 amino acids. Full variable domain (rest looked up from reference TRBV29-1 and TRBJ1-1): SAVISQKPSRDICQRGTSLTIQCQVDSQVTMMFWYRQQPGQSLTLIATANQGSEATYESGFVIDKFPISRPNLTFSTLTVSNMSPEDSSIYLCSVEGGPMGTEAFFGQGTRLTVV.

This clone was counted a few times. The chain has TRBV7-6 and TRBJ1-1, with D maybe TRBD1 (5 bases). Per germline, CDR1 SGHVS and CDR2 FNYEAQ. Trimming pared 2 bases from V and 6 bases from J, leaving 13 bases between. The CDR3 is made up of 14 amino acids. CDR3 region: CASSLIGGEAEAFF. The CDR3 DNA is TGTGCCAGCAGCTTAATCGGGGGAGAGGCTGAAGCTTTCTTT.

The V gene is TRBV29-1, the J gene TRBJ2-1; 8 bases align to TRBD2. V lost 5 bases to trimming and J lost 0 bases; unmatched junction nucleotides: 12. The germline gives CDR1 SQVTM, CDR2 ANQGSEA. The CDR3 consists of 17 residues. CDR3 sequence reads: CSVISGETPSSYNEQFF. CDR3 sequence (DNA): TGCAGCGTTATTAGCGGGGAGACCCCGAGCTCCTACAATGAGCAGTTCTTC.

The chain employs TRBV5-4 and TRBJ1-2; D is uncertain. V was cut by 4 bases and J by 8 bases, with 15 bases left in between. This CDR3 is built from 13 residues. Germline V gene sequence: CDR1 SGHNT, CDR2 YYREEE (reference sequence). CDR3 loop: CASSRDYQVGYTF. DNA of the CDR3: TGTGCCAGCAGCCGAGATTATCAGGTCGGCTACACCTTC.

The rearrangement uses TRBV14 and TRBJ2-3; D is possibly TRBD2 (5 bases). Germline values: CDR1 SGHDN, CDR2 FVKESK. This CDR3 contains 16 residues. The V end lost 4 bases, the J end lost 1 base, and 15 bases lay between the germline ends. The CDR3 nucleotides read TGTGCCAGCAGCCCCGCCCGGGGTTTAGGCACAGATACGCAGTATTTT. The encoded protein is CASSPARGLGTDTQYF.

In DNA form, the CDR3 reads TGCGCCAGCAGCTCGATAAGAACCCAGGGTTGTACAGATACGCAGTATTTT. Translating gives CASSSIRTQGCTDTQYF. The chain uses TRBV5-1 and TRBJ2-3; D perhaps matches TRBD1 (5 bases). V dropped 3 bases and J dropped 3 bases, with 20 bases sitting between them. This CDR3 is 17 amino acids long. Germline CDR1 reads SGHRS; CDR2 reads YFSETQ.

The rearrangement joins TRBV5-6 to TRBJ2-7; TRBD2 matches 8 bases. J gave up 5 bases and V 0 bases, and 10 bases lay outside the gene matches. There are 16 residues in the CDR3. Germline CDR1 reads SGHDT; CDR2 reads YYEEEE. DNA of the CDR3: TGTGCCAGCAGCTTGGGGTCTGGGGGACTAGAGAACGAGCAGTACTTC. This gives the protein CASSLGSGGLENEQYF.

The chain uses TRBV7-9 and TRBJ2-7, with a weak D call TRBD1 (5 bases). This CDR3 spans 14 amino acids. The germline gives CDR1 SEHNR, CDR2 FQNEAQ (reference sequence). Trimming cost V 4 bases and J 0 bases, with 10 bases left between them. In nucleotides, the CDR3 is TGTGCCAGCAGCTGGGGCGGTCCCTCCTACGAGCAGTACTTC. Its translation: CASSWGGPSYEQYF.

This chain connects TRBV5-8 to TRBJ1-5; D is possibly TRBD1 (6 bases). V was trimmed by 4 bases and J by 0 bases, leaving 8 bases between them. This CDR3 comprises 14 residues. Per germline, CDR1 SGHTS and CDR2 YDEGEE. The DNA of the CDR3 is TGTGCCAGCAGCGAGGACAGTAGCAATCAGCCCCAGCATTTT. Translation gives CASSEDSSNQPQHF.

CDR3 sequence (DNA): TGTGCCAGCAGCTCCACCCGGGACAGGGCGTCGTACGAGCAGTACTTC. Residues: CASSSTRDRASYEQYF. The chain employs TRBV7-6 and TRBJ2-7, with 9 nucleotides matching TRBD1. V dropped 4 bases and J dropped 4; count of bases not matched to a gene: 11. This CDR3 region has 16 residues. CDR1 is SGHVS, CDR2 FNYEAQ, per germline.

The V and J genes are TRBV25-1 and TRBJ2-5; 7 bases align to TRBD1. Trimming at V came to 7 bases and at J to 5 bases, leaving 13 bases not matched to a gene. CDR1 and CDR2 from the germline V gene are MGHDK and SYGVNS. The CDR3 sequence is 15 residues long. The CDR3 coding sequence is TGTGCCAGCATACCAACAGGGGACCTGATGGAGACCCAGTACTTC. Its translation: CASIPTGDLMETQYF.

The CDR3 sequence: CASSSTSEKYEQYF. CDR3 in DNA: TGTGCCAGCAGCTCGACTAGCGAAAAGTACGAGCAGTACTTC. The chain carries TRBV13 and TRBJ2-7; 8 positions match TRBD2. CDR1 PRHDT and CDR2 FYEKMQ come from the germline V gene (reference sequence). V trimming: 4 bases; J trimming: 4 bases; junction bases outside the gene matches: 6. This CDR3 contains 14 residues.

Here the CDR3 DNA reads TGTGCCAGCAGTGAAGGGACAGGGAACACAGATACGCAGTATTTT. Amino acid sequence: CASSEGTGNTDTQYF. This rearrangement joins TRBV6-1 to TRBJ2-3; TRBD1 agrees at 8 bases. The CDR3 spans 15 residues. Germline V gives CDR1 MNHNS, CDR2 SASEGT. Trimming took 1 base from V and 2 from J; bases not matched to a gene: 2.

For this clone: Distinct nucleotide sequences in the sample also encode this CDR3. This CDR3 reads CASSLGQGRYEQYF. The CDR3 DNA follows: TGCGCCAGCAGCTTGGGACAGGGTAGGTACGAGCAGTACTTC. The chain combines TRBV5-1 with TRBJ2-7; 7 bases fit TRBD1. The junction had 4 bases not matched to a gene; V was cut back by 0 bases and J by 4 bases. The CDR3 runs 14 residues. Germline lookup yields CDR1 SGHRS and CDR2 YFSETQ. Supplemented by reference TRBV5-1 and TRBJ2-7, the full variable domain reads KAGVTQTPRYLIKTRGQQVTLSCSPISGHRSVSWYQQTPGQGLQFLFEYFSETQRNKGNFPGRFSGRQFSNSRSEMNVSTLELGDSALYLCASSLGQGRYEQYFGPGTRLTVT.

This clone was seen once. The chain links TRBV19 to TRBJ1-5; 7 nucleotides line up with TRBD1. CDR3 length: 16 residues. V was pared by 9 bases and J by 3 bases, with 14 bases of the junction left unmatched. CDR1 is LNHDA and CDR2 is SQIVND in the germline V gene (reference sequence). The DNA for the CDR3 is TGTGCCAGCCGGCCCGAGACAGGGCTCCTCAATCAGCCCCAGCATTTT. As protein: CASRPETGLLNQPQHF.